This T cell receptor beta chain came from a study of blood T cell repertoires in COVID-19 (dated by TCRdb to between 2020 and 2021). About the investigation overall: The collaborator samples originated in the United States, Italy and Spain and spanned the acute and convalescent phases of COVID-19. The samples were drawn from two sources: the first 160 participants of the ongoing ImmuneRACE study, and about 1,300 subjects contributed by 6 global collaborators. The dataset comprised deeply sampled blood TCRbeta repertoires from subjects exposed to, actively infected with, or recovered from COVID-19. Where available, HLA class I and class II types were taken from metadata supplied by the sample provider and were not determined by assay-based typing. The prospective study material was composed of cDNA or gDNA derived from T cells, B-cell-depleted T cells, or PBMCs. Sample metadata almost always included a de-identified subject ID, COVID-19 status, age in years and sex. The repertoires were made available in a free public database intended to serve as a resource for research on the immune response to SARS-CoV-2.

CDR1 is given as SGHTA and CDR2 as FQGNSA, both from the germline V gene. The CDR3 starts with the cysteine, ends with the phenylalanine, and has 15 residues. The read is trimmed to its CDR3 DNA, 45 bases read in frame from base 1. The germline V and J ends show losses of 4 bases and 5 bases respectively, and no gene match explains 10 bases of the junction. TCRbeta CDR3 regions were amplified from genomic DNA by means of the immunoSEQ Assay, a bias-controlled multiplex PCR. As for how the authors treated the data: Nucleated cell counts per sample were estimated from amplification of reference gene primers within the assay. To quantify the absolute abundance of each unique TCRbeta CDR3 rearrangement, sequence reads were collapsed and filtered. For each sample, productive Simpson clonality was calculated by taking the square root of Simpson's diversity index across productive rearrangements. TCRdb obtained this table from immuneACCESS and retained in-frame rearrangements with V and J assigned. These tables miss some clones; where compared with another copy, unresolved V genes account for less than half of the shortfall, and the remainder is unexplained. V, J and clone size derive from that table, while D and trimming were established from the DNA sequence. Present in this sample are tens of thousands of clones, more than 60% of which were seen just once. Roughly 28% of the sample belongs to the ten largest clones.

This clone was detected a few times. No antigen is known for it. Base qualities are not at hand, and no much larger clone is one base apart. Whole blood was collected in K2EDTA tubes by collaborating institutions according to the institutions' own protocols. Collaborator samples were shipped for TCRbeta analysis as frozen whole blood, isolated PBMCs, or DNA extracted from either sample type. Here is what the overall study found, with its caveats: The quantity of clinical and demographic metadata differed by source and by participant and was supplied without curation.

This clonotype was sampled from a woman in her 70s with acute or convalescent COVID-19. Sequencing used peripheral blood. Here the chain combines TRBV7-2 and TRBJ1-1; 7 central nucleotides agree with TRBD1. The DNA sequence is TGTGCCAGCAGCTCAACTGGAGGGGGCGCGACTGAAGCTTTCTTT. Translated, this gives CASSSTGGGATEAFF.